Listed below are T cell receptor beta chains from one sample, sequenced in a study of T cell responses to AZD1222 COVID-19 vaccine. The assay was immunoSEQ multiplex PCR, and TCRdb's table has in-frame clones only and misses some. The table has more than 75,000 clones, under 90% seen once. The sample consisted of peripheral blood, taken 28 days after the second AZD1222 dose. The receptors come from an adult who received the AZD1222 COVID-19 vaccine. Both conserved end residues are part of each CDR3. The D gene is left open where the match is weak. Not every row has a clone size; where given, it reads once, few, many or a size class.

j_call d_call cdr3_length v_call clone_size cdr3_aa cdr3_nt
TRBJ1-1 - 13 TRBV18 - CASSRGQGTEAFF TGTGCCAGCTCACGGGGTCAGGGGACTGAAGCTTTCTTT
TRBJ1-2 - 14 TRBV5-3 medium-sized CARSLGLGGYGYTF TGTGCCAGAAGCTTGGGTCTCGGGGGCTATGGCTACACCTTC
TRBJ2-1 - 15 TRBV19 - CASSPEISVYNEQFF TGTGCCAGTAGTCCCGAAATTAGCGTATATAATGAGCAGTTCTTC
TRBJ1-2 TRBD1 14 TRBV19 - CASSIRGRDYGYTF TGTGCCAGTAGTATAAGGGGGCGCGACTATGGCTACACCTTC
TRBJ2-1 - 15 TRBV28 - CASSFVGSSYNEQFF TGTGCCAGCAGTTTCGTTGGTAGCTCCTACAATGAGCAGTTCTTC
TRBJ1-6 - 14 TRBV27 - CASSLDRINSPLHF TGTGCCAGCAGTTTAGACAGGATTAATTCACCCCTCCACTTT
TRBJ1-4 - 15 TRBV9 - CASSVAGGMGEKLFF TGTGCCAGCAGCGTAGCCGGTGGGATGGGGGAAAAACTGTTTTTT
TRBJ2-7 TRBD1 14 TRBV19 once CASSIGRQGYEQYF TGTGCCAGTAGTATAGGCAGACAGGGCTACGAGCAGTACTTC
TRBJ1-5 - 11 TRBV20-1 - CSAQRDQPQHF TGCAGTGCTCAGAGGGATCAGCCCCAGCATTTT
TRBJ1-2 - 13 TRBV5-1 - CASSLAADYGYTF TGCGCCAGCAGCTTGGCGGCAGACTATGGCTACACCTTC
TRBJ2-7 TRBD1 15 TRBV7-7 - CASSPGQGVSYEQYF TGTGCCAGCAGCCCCGGACAGGGGGTCTCCTACGAGCAGTACTTC
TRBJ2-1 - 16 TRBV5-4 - CASSPGAGIVYNEQFF TGTGCCAGCAGCCCAGGCGCGGGGATCGTTTACAATGAGCAGTTCTTC
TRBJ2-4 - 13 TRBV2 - CASSDLGAGQQYF TGTGCCAGCAGTGATCTAGGGGCGGGGCAACAGTACTTC
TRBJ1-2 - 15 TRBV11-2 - CASSPGTVTNYGYTF TGTGCCAGCAGCCCGGGGACGGTGACTAACTATGGCTACACCTTC
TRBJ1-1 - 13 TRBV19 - CASSTQGNTEAFF TGTGCCAGTAGTACTCAGGGAAACACTGAAGCTTTCTTT
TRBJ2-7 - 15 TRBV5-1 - CASSLGDSARYEQYF TGCGCCAGCAGCTTGGGCGACAGTGCACGCTACGAGCAGTACTTC
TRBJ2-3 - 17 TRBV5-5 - CASSLAVVGVPTDTQYF TGTGCCAGCAGCTTGGCCGTCGTGGGAGTCCCCACAGATACGCAGTATTTT
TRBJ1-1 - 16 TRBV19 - CASSIVTGYPNTEAFF TGTGCCAGTAGTATAGTAACCGGGTACCCAAACACTGAAGCTTTCTTT
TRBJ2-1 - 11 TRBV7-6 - CASSLNNEQFF TGTGCCAGCAGCCTAAACAATGAGCAGTTCTTC
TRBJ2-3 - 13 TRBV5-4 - CASSLTGSDTQYF TGTGCCAGCAGCTTGACAGGGTCAGATACGCAGTATTTT
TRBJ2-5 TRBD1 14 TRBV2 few CASSPTGNQETQYF TGTGCCAGCAGCCCGACAGGGAACCAAGAGACCCAGTACTTC
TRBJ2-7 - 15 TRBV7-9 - CASSLAAGRTYEQYF TGTGCCAGCAGCTTAGCGGCAGGGCGAACCTACGAGCAGTACTTC
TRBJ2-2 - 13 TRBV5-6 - CASSLSDPGELFF TGTGCCAGCAGCTTAAGTGACCCCGGGGAGCTGTTTTTT
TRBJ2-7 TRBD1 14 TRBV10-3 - CATTSDRNSYEQYF TGTGCCACCACATCGGACAGGAACTCCTACGAGCAGTACTTC
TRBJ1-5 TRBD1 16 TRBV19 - CASSIGTGGSNQPQHF TGTGCCAGTAGTATAGGGACAGGGGGAAGCAATCAGCCCCAGCATTTT
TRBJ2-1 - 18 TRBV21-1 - CASSKGAGVSRSYNEQFF TGTGCCAGCAGCAAAGGGGCGGGAGTTTCAAGGTCCTACAATGAGCAGTTCTTC
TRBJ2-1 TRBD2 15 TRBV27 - CASSRLSGNYNEQFF TGTGCCAGCAGCCGCCTTAGCGGGAACTACAATGAGCAGTTCTTC
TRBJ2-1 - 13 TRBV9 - CASGAGEALEQFF TGTGCCAGTGGGGCCGGCGAGGCCCTTGAGCAGTTCTTC
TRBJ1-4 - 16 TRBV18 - CASSPQGGATNEKLFF TGTGCCAGCTCACCACAAGGGGGAGCAACTAATGAAAAACTGTTTTTT
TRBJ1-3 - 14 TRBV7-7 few CASSLGHMADTIYF TGTGCCAGCAGCTTAGGACACATGGCGGACACCATATATTTT
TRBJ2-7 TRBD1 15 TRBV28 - CASSFTGGLSYEQYF TGTGCCAGCAGTTTTACAGGGGGACTCTCCTACGAGCAGTACTTC
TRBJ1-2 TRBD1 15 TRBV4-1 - CASSPQEGANYGYTF TGCGCCAGCAGCCCCCAAGAGGGGGCAAACTATGGCTACACCTTC
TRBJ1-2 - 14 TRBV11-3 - CASSLSLGNYGYTF TGTGCCAGCAGCTTATCCTTGGGGAACTATGGCTACACCTTC
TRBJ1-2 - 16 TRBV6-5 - CASSYSRQPRGYGYTF TGTGCCAGCAGTTACAGCCGACAGCCTCGAGGCTATGGCTACACCTTC
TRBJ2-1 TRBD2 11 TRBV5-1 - CASSPREGQFF TGCGCCAGCAGCCCGCGGGAGGGGCAGTTCTTC
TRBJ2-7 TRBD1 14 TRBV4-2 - CASSQGDRAGEQYF TGTGCCAGCAGCCAGGGGGACAGGGCGGGCGAGCAGTACTTC
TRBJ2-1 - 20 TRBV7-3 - CASSPAHRRALQSSYNEQFF TGTGCCAGCAGCCCGGCCCACCGTCGGGCTTTACAATCATCCTACAATGAGCAGTTCTTC
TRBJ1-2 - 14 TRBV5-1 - CASSLMTEAYGYTF TGCGCCAGCAGCTTGATGACGGAAGCCTATGGCTACACCTTC
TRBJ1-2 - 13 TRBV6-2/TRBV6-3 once CASSYSNGYGYTF TGTGCCAGCAGTTACTCGAACGGATACGGCTACACCTTC
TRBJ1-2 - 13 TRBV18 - CASSPLGDYGYTF TGTGCCAGCTCACCACTAGGTGATTATGGCTACACCTTC
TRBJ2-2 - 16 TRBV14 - CASSQVDSSRTGELFF TGTGCCAGCAGCCAAGTTGACAGTTCCCGCACCGGGGAGCTGTTTTTT
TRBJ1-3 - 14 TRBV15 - CATSRDRAGNTIYF TGTGCCACCAGCAGAGATCGCGCTGGAAACACCATATATTTT
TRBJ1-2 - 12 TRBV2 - CASSRGNYGYTF TGTGCCAGCAGTCGGGGAAACTATGGCTACACCTTC
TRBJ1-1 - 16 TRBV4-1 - CASSQDNARGYTEAFF TGCGCCAGCAGCCAAGATAACGCCAGGGGATATACTGAAGCTTTCTTT
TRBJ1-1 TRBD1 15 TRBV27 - CASSRTGGRGTEAFF TGTGCCAGCAGTAGGACAGGGGGACGGGGCACTGAAGCTTTCTTT
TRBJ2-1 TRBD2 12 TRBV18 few CASSPKRESQFF TGTGCCAGCTCACCAAAGCGGGAATCGCAGTTCTTC
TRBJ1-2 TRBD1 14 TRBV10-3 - CAISESQGEDGYTF TGTGCCATCAGTGAGTCGCAGGGGGAGGATGGCTACACCTTC
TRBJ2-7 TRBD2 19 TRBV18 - CASSPRGGGLAVTSHEQYF TGTGCCAGCTCACCAAGAGGGGGTGGACTAGCGGTTACGTCCCACGAGCAGTACTTC
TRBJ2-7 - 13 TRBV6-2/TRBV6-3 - CASSDRRTYEQYF TGTGCCAGCAGTGACAGGAGGACCTACGAGCAGTACTTC
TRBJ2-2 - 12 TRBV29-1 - CSAGQGTGELFF TGCAGCGCTGGCCAAGGGACCGGGGAGCTGTTTTTT
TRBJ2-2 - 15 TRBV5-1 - CASSLTSPPTGELFF TGCGCCAGCAGCTTGACAAGTCCACCCACCGGGGAGCTGTTTTTT
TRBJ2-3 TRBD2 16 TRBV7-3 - CASSPTGGRASDTQYF TGTGCCAGCAGCCCCACTGGCGGGAGGGCATCAGATACGCAGTATTTT
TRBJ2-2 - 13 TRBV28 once CASSTSGRGELFF TGTGCCAGCAGTACATCCGGTAGGGGGGAGCTGTTTTTT
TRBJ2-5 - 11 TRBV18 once CASSLQETQYF TGTGCCAGCTCACTCCAAGAGACCCAGTACTTC
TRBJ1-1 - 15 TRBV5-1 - CASSLLGEMNTEAFF TGCGCCAGCAGCTTGTTGGGGGAAATGAACACTGAAGCTTTCTTT
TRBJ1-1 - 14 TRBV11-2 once CASSLGGSGREAFF TGTGCCAGCAGCTTAGGAGGGTCAGGGCGTGAAGCTTTCTTT
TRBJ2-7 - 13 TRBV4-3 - CASSQEAWDEQYF TGCGCCAGCAGCCAAGAAGCGTGGGACGAGCAGTACTTC